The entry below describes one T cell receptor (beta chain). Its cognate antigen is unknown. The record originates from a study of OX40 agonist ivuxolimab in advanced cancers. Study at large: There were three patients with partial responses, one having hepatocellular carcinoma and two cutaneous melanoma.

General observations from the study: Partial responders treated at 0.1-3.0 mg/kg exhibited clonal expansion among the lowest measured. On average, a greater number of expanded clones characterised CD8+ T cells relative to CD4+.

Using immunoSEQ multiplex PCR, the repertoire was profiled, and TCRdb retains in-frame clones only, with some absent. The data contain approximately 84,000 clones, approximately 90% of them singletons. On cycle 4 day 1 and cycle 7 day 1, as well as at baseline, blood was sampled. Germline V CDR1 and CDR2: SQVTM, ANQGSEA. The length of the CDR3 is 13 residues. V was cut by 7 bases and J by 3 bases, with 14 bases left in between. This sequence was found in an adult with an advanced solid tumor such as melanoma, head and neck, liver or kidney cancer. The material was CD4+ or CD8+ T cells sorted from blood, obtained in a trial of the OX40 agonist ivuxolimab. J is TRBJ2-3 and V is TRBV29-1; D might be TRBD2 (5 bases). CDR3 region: CSAQLDTTDTQYF. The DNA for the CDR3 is TGCAGCGCCCAACTAGACACTACAGATACGCAGTATTTT.